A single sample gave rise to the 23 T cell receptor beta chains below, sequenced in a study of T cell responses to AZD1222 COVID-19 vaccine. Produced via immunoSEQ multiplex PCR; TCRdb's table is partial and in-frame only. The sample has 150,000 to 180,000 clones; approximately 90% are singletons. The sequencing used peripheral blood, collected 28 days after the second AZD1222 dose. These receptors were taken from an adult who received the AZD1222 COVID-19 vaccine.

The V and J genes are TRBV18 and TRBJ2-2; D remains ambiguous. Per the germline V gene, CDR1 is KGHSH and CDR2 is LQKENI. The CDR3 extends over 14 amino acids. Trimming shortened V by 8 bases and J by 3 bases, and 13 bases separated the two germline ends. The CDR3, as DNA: TGTGCCAGCCAACTTATAAGGTACACCGGGGAGCTGTTTTTT. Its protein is CASQLIRYTGELFF.

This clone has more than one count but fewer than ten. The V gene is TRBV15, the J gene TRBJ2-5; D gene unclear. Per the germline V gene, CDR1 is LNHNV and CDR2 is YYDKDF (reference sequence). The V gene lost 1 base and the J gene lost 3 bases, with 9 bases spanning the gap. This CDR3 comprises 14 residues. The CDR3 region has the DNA TGTGCCACCAGCAGAGCAGAGAATAAAGAGACCCAGTACTTC. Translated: CATSRAENKETQYF.

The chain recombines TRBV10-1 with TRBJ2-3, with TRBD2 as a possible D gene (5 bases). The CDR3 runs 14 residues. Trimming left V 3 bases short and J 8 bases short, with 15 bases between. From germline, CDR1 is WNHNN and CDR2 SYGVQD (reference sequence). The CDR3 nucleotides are TGCGCCAGCAGTGATAAGTTCGACGGAGGTACGCAGTATTTT. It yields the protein CASSDKFDGGTQYF.

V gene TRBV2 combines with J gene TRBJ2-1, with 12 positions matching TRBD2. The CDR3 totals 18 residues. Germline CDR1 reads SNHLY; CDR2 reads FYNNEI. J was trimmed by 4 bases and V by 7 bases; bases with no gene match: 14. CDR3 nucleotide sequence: TGTGCCAGCAACCCGGGACTAGCGGGCCCTGGGGGGTACAATGAGCAGTTCTTC. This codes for CASNPGLAGPGGYNEQFF.

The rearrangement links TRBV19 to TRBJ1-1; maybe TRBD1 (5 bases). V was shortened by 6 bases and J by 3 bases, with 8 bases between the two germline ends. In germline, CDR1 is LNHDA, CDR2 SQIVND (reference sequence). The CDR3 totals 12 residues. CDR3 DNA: TGTGCCAGTAGCCCAGGGTACACTGAAGCTTTCTTT. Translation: CASSPGYTEAFF.

The CDR3 reads CASSLDRANEKLFF. CDR3 nucleotide sequence: TGTGCCAGCAGTTTAGACAGGGCCAACGAAAAACTGTTTTTT. The V call is TRBV27, the J call TRBJ1-4, with TRBD1 identical over 7 bases. J was trimmed by 8 bases and V by 2 bases; bases with no gene match: 5. The germline CDR1 and CDR2 sequences are MNHEY and SMNVEV (reference sequence). This CDR3 spans 14 amino acids.

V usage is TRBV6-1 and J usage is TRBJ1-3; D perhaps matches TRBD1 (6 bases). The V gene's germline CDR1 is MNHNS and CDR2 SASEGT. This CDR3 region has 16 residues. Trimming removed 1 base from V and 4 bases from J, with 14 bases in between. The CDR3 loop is CASSEEGGLSGNTIYF. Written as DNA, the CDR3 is TGTGCCAGCAGTGAAGAAGGGGGGTTGTCCGGAAACACCATATATTTT.

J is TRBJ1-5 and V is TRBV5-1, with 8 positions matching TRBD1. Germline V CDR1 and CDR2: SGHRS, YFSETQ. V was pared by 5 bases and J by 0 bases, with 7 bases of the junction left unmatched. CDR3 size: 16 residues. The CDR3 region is CASSQQGVNSNQPQHF. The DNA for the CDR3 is TGCGCCAGCAGTCAACAGGGGGTCAATAGCAATCAGCCCCAGCATTTT.

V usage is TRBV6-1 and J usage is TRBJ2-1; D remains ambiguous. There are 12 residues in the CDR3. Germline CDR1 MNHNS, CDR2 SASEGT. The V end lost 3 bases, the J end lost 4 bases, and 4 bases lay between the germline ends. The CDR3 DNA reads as TGTGCCAGCAGTGAGTGGTACAATGAGCAGTTCTTC. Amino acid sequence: CASSEWYNEQFF.

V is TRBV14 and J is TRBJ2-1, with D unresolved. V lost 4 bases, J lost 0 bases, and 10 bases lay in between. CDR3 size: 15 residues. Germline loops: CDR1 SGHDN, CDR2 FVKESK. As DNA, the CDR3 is TGTGCCAGCAGCCCCTACTTGAGCTCCTACAATGAGCAGTTCTTC. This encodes CASSPYLSSYNEQFF. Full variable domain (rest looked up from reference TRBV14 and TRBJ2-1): EAGVTQFPSHSVIEKGQTVTLRCDPISGHDNLYWYRRVMGKEIKFLLHFVKESKQDESGMPNNRFLAERTGGTYSTLKVQPAELEDSGVYFCASSPYLSSYNEQFFGPGTRLTVL.

The CDR3 DNA reads as TGTGCCAGCAGCCACCAACTTGCGCACTCTGGAAACACCATATATTTT. This codes for CASSHQLAHSGNTIYF. This sequence joins TRBV3-1 (or the pseudogene TRBV3-2) and TRBJ1-3, with no clear D. Trimming pared 3 bases from V and 0 bases from J, leaving 12 bases between. CDR3 length: 16 residues. The germline CDR1 and CDR2 sequences are LGHDT and YNNKEL (reference sequence).

The DNA for the CDR3 is TGTGCCAGCAGCTGGGAAGAGACCCAGTACTTC. It specifies CASSWEETQYF. The J gene is TRBJ2-5, the V gene TRBV5-4; D gene unclear. V gave up 3 bases and J gave up 3 bases, with 3 bases separating them. Germline V gene sequence: CDR1 SGHNT, CDR2 YYREEE (reference sequence). The CDR3 has 11 residues.

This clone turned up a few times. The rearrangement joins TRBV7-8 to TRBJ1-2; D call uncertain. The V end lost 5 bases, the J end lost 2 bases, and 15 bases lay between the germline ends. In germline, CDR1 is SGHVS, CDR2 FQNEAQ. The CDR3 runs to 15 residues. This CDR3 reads CASSRTRGYNYGYTF. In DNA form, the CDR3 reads TGTGCCAGCAGCCGGACCCGGGGATACAACTATGGCTACACCTTC.

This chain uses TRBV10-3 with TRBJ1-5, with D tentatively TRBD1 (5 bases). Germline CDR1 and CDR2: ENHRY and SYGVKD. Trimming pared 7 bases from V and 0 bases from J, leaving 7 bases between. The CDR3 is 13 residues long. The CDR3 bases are TGTGCCATCAAAGGGGATAGCAATCAGCCCCAGCATTTT. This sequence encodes CAIKGDSNQPQHF.

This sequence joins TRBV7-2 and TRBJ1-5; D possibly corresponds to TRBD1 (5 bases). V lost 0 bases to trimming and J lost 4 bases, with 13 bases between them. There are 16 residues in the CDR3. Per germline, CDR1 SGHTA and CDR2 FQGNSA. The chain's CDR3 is CASSLAPGQGNQPQHF. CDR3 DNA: TGTGCCAGCAGCTTAGCGCCGGGTCAGGGAAATCAGCCCCAGCATTTT.

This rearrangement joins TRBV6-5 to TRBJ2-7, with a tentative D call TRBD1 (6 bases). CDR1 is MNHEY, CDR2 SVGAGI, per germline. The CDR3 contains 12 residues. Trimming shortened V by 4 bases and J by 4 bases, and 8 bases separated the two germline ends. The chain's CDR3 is CASSSGVYEQYF. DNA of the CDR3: TGTGCCAGCAGTTCAGGGGTATACGAGCAGTACTTC.

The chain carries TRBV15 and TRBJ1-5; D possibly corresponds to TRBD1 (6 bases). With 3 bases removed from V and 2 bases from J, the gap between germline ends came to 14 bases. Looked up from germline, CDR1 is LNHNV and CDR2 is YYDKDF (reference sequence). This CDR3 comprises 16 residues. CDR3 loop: CATSRAGASGNQPQHF. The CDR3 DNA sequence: TGTGCCACCAGCAGGGCGGGGGCCTCGGGCAATCAGCCCCAGCATTTT.

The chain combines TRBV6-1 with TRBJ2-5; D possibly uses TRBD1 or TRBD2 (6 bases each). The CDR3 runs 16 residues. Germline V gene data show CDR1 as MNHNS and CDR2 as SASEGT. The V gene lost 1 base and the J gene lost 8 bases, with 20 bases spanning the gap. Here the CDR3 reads CASSEVFGGTFYTQYF. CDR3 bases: TGTGCCAGCAGTGAAGTTTTCGGAGGGACATTCTATACCCAGTACTTC.

CDR3 sequence reads: CASSRRGGSEYEQYF. The CDR3 DNA sequence: TGTGCCAGCAGCCGCAGGGGAGGGAGCGAGTACGAGCAGTACTTC. The chain combines TRBV4-2 with TRBJ2-7; the D gene is possibly TRBD2 (7 bases). This CDR3 region has 15 residues. Per the germline V gene, CDR1 is LGHNA and CDR2 is YNFKEQ. With 4 bases removed from V and 4 bases from J, the gap between germline ends came to 17 bases.

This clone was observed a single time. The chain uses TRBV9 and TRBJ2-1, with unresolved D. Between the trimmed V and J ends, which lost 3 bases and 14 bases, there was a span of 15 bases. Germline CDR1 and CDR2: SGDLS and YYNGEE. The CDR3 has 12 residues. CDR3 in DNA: TGTGCCAGCAGCGGGAGAACAACGAGTAAGTTCTTC. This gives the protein CASSGRTTSKFF.

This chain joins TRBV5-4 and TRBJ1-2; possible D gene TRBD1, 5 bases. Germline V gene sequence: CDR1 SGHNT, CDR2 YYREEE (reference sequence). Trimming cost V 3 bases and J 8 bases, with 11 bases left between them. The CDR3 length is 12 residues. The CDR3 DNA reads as TGTGCCAGCAGCTCAGGGTTTGACGGCTACACCTTC. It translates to CASSSGFDGYTF.

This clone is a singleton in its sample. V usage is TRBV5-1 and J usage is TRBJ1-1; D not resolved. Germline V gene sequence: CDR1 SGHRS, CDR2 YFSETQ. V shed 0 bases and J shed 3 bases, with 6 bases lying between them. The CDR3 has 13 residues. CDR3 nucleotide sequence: TGCGCCAGCAGCTTGGGGGTTGACACTGAAGCTTTCTTT. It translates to CASSLGVDTEAFF.

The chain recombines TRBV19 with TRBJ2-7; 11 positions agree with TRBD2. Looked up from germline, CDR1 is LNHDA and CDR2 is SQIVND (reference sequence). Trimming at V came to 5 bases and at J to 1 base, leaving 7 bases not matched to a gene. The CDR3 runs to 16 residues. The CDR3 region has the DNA TGTGCCAGTAGTCGTACTAGCGGGAGCCGTTCCTACGAGCAGTACTTC. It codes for CASSRTSGSRSYEQYF.